This T cell receptor beta chain was sequenced in a study of OX40 agonist ivuxolimab in advanced cancers. On the study more broadly: Partial responses were observed in three patients, of whom one had hepatocellular carcinoma and two had cutaneous melanoma. Study observations and caveats: With doses of 0.1-3.0 mg/kg, partial responders showed among the lowest clonal expansion. Clonal expansion was seen in CD4+ and CD8+ blood T cells by week 6 at 0.1 to 3.0 mg/kg.

The CDR3 contains 15 residues. V gave up 5 bases and J gave up 4 bases; unmatched junction bases: 8. CDR1 is SGHNT, CDR2 YENEEA, per germline. Clones were read by immunoSEQ multiplex PCR, and TCRdb kept only the in-frame ones, dropping some. Altogether around 100,000 clones are present, 75% to 95% being singletons, with the ten largest covering about 0.51%. Comments on this clone: Its target is not known.

The J gene is TRBJ2-7, the V gene TRBV11-3; TRBD1 matches 10 bases. This receptor was obtained from an adult with an advanced solid tumor such as melanoma, head and neck, liver or kidney cancer. Sequences were derived from CD4+ or CD8+ T cells sorted from blood, sampled in a trial of the OX40 agonist ivuxolimab. The CDR3 region has the DNA TGTGCCAGCAGCCCTTACCGGGACAGGGGTTACGAGCAGTACTTC. This codes for CASSPYRDRGYEQYF.